This TCR beta chain is from a study of T cells in Graves' hyperthyroidism and ophthalmopathy. Overall study findings and caveats: In simple terms, a model built on 13 V-J features told ophthalmopathy apart from stable hyperthyroidism.

There were TCR beta CDR3 regions amplified from RNA transcripts. The TCR CDR3 was amplified in a first-round RT-PCR using the HTBI primer set. MiXCR, applied by TCRdb to the multiplex PCR reads, yields one record per CDR3 protein. This repertoire shows under 450,000 distinct CDR3 sequences, roughly 13% found once; its top ten account for roughly 20%. This clonotype appeared many times. The antigen remains undetermined. With 2 bases removed from V and 1 base from J, the gap between germline ends came to 16 bases. The CDR3 totals 17 residues. Germline values: CDR1 LGHDT, CDR2 YNNKEL (reference sequence).

This TCR derives from a man aged 30-40 years with Graves' hyperthyroidism that later progressed to Graves' ophthalmopathy. The sequenced material came from blood. The chain carries TRBV3-1 and TRBJ2-3, with D tentatively TRBD2 (6 bases). DNA for the CDR3: TGTGCCAGCAGCCAAACTCGACGGGGGAAGGGCACAGATACGCAGTATTTT. It specifies CASSQTRRGKGTDTQYF.